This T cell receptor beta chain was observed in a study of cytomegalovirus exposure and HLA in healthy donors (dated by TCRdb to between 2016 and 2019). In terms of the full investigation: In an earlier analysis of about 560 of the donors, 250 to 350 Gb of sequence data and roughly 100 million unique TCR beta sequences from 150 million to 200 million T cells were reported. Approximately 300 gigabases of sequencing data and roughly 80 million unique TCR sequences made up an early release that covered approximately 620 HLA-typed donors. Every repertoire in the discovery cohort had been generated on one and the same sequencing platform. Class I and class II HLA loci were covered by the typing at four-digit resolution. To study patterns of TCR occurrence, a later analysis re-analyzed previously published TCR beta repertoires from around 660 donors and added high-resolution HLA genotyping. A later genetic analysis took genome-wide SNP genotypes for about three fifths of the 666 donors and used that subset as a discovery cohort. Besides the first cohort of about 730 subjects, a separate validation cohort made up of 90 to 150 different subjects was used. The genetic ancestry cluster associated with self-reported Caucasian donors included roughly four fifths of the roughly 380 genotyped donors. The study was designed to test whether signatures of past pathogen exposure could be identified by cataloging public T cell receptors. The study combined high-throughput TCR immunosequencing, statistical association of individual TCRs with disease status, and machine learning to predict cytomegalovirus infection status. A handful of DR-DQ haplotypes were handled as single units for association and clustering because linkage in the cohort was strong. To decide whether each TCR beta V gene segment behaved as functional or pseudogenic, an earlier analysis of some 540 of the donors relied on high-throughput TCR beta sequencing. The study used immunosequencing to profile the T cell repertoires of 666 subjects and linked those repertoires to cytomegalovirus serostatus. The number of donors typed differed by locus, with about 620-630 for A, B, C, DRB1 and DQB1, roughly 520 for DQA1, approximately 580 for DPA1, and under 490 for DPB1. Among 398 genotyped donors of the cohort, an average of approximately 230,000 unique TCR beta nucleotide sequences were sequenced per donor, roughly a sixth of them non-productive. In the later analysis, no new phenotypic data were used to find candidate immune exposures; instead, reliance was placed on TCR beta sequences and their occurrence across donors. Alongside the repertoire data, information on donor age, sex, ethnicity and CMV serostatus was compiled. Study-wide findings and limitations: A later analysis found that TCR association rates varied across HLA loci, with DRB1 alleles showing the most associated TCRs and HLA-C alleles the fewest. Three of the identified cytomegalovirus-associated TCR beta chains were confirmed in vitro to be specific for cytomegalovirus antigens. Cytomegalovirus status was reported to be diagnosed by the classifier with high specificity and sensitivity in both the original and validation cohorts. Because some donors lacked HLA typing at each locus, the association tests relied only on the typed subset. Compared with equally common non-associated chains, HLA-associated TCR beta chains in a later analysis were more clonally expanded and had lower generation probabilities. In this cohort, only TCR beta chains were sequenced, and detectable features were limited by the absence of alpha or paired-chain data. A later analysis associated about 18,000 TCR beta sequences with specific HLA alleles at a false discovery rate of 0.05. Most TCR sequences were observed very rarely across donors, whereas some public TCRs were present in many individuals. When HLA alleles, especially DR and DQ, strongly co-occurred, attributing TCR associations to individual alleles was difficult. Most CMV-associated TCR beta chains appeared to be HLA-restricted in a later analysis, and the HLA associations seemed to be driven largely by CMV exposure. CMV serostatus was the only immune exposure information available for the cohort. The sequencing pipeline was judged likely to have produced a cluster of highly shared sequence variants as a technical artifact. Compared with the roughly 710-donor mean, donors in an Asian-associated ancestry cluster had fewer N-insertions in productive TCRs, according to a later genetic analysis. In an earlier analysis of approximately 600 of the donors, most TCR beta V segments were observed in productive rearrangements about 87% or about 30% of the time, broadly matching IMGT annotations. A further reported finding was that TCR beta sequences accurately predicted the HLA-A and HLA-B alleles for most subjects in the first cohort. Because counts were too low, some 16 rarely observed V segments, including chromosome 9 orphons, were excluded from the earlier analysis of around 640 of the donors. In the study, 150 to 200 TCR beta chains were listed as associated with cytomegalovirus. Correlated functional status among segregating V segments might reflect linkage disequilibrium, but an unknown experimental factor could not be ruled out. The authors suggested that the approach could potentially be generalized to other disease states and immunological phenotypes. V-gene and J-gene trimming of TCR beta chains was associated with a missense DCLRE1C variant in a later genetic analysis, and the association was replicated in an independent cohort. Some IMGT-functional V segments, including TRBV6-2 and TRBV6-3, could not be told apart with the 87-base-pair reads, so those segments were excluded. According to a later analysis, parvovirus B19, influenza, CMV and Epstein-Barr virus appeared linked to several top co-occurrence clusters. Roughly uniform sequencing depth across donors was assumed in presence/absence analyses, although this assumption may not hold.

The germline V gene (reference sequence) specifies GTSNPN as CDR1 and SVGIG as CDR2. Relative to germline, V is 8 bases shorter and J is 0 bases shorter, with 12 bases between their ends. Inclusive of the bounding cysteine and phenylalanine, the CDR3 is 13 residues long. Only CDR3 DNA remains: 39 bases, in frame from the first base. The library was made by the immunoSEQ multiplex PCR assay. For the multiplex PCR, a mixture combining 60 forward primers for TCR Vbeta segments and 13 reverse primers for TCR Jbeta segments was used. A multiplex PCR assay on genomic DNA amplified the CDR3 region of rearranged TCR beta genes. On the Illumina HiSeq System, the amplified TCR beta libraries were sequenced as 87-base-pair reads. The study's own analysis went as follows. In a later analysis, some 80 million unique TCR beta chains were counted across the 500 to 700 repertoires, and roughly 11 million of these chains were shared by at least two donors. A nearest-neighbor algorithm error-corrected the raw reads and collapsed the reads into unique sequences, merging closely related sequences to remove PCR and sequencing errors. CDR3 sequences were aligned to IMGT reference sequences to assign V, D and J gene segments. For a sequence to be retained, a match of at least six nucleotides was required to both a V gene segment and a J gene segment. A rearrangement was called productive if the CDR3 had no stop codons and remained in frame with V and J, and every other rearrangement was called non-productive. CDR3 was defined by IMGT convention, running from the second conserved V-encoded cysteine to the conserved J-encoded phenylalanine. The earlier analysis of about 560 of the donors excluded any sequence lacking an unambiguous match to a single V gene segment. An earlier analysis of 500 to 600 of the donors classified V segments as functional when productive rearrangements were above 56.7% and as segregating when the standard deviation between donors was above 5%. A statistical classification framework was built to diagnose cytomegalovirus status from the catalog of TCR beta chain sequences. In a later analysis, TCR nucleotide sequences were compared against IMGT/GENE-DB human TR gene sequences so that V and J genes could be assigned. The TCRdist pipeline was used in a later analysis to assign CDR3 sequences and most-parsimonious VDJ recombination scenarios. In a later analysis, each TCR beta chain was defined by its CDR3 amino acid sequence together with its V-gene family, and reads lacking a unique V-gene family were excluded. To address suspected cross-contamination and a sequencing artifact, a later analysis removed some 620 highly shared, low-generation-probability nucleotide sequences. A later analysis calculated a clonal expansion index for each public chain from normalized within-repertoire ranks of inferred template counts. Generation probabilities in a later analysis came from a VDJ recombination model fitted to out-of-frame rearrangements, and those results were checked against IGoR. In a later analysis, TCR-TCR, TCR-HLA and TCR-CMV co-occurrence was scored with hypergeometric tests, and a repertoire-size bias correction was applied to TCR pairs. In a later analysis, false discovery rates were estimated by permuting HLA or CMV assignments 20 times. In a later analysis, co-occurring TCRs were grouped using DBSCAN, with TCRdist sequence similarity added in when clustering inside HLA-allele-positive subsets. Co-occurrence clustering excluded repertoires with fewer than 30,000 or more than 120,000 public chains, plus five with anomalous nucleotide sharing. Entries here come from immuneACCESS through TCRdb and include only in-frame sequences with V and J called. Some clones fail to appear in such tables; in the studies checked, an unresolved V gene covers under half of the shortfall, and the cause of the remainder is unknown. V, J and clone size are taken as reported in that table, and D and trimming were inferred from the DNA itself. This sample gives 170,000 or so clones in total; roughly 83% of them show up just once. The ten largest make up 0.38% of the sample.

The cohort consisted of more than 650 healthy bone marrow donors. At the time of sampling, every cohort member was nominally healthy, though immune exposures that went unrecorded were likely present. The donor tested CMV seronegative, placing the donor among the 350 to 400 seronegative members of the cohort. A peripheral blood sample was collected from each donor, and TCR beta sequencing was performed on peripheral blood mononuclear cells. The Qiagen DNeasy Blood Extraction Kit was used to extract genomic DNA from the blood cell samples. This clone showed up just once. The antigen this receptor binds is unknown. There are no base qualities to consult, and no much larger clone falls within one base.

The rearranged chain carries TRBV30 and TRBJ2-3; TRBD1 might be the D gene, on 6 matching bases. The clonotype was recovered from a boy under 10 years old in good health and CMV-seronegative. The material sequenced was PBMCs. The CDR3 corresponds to CAGTPTSTDTQYF. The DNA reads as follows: TGTGCCGGGACACCTACTAGCACAGATACGCAGTATTTT.